The 13 T cell receptor beta chains reported below all come from one sample, sequenced in a study of control samples from healthy donors and cancer patients. Repertoires were generated with immunoSEQ multiplex PCR, while TCRdb's copy carries only in-frame clones and drops some. The sample has roughly 160,000 clones; around 88% are singletons. The material sequenced was blood. The receptors shown here come from a woman in her 30s in good health.

The rearrangement uses TRBV29-1 and TRBJ1-2; 9 bases match TRBD1. V trimming: 3 bases; J trimming: 8 bases; junction bases outside the gene matches: 10. Germline V CDR1 and CDR2: SQVTM, ANQGSEA. This CDR3 has 14 amino acids. The CDR3 loop is CSVEWGQGAGGYTF. Here the CDR3 DNA reads TGCAGCGTTGAGTGGGGACAGGGTGCGGGGGGCTACACCTTC.

This rearrangement joins TRBV7-8 to TRBJ2-2; D is undetermined. The germline gives CDR1 SGHVS, CDR2 FQNEAQ. V was clipped by 3 bases and J by 0 bases, with 5 bases between them. The CDR3 length is 14 residues. CDR3 amino acids: CASSFSANTGELFF. The CDR3 region has the DNA TGTGCCAGCAGCTTCAGCGCGAACACCGGGGAGCTGTTTTTT.

Turning to this clone: Its ends do not fully match the called genes, so a read error is possible. The CDR3 DNA reads TGTGTCTGGGGGACAGGGAATAATTCACCCCTCCACTTT. This encodes CVWGTGNNSPLHF. The chain carries TRBV30 and TRBJ1-6; TRBD1 agrees at 9 bases. Germline CDR1 reads GTSNPN; CDR2 reads SVGIG (reference sequence). The CDR3 spans 13 residues.

The count of this clone is one. The gene calls are TRBV6-6 and TRBJ2-3; 7 positions agree with TRBD1. In germline, CDR1 is MNHNY, CDR2 SVGAGI (reference sequence). The trim removed 8 bases at V and 1 base at J, leaving 6 bases unmatched. The CDR3 loop spans 14 amino acids. This CDR3 reads CASRGGGGTDTQYF. CDR3 nucleotide sequence: TGTGCCAGCCGAGGGGGCGGAGGCACAGATACGCAGTATTTT.

This clone was found once. The chain recombines TRBV5-1 with TRBJ2-5; tentatively, D is TRBD2 (7 bases). Per the germline V gene, CDR1 is SGHRS and CDR2 is YFSETQ. The length of the CDR3 is 14 residues. Trimming shortened V by 4 bases and J by 6 bases, and 16 bases separated the two germline ends. The CDR3 sequence is CASSPGGGAKTQYF. CDR3 DNA: TGCGCCAGCAGCCCGGGTGGGGGGGCAAAGACCCAGTACTTC.

The chain combines TRBV9 with TRBJ1-2; TRBD1 matches at 7 bases. This CDR3 is 15 amino acids long. Germline V gives CDR1 SGDLS, CDR2 YYNGEE. The V gene end was trimmed by 1 base and the J gene end by 4 bases; junction bases not matched to a gene: 7. The DNA for the CDR3 is TGTGCCAGCAGCGTATTTGAGCAGGGGGGCTATGGCTACACCTTC. Its translation: CASSVFEQGGYGYTF.

This chain joins TRBV7-9 and TRBJ1-4; the D gene is possibly TRBD1 (5 bases). The V gene's germline CDR1 is SEHNR and CDR2 FQNEAQ (reference sequence). This CDR3 is built from 13 residues. Between the trimmed V and J ends, which lost 3 bases and 8 bases, there was a span of 10 bases. The CDR3 protein is CASSLGPSEKLFF. CDR3 nucleotide sequence: TGTGCCAGCAGCTTGGGACCTAGCGAAAAACTGTTTTTT.

The genes are TRBV19 and TRBJ2-1; TRBD2 matches 8 bases. Germline trimming cut 8 bases from V and 8 bases from J; bases unmatched to any gene: 5. Per the germline V gene, CDR1 is LNHDA and CDR2 is SQIVND (reference sequence). This CDR3 is 12 amino acids long. The CDR3 nucleotides read TGTGCCAGTTCGGGACTAGGATATGAGCAGTTCTTC. Translating gives CASSGLGYEQFF.

The V gene is TRBV4-1, the J gene TRBJ1-4; D is uncertain. V shed 4 bases and J shed 4 bases, with 13 bases lying between them. Germline lookup yields CDR1 MGHRA and CDR2 YSYEKL. The CDR3 spans 15 residues. CDR3 protein: CASSRLWEDNEKLFF. The CDR3 bases are TGCGCCAGCAGCCGCCTTTGGGAGGATAATGAAAAACTGTTTTTT.

The chain combines TRBV2 with TRBJ2-7, with 7 bases fitting TRBD1. The junction had 2 bases not matched to a gene; V was cut back by 6 bases and J by 3 bases. The V gene's germline CDR1 is SNHLY and CDR2 FYNNEI. This CDR3 is built from 12 residues. CDR3 DNA: TGTGCCAGCAGCAGGGACAGCTACGAGCAGTACTTC. Protein product: CASSRDSYEQYF.

The genes are TRBV24-1 and TRBJ2-5; the match to TRBD1 covers 10 bases. V lost 7 bases, J lost 5 bases, and 3 bases stayed unmatched. The CDR3 spans 13 residues. CDR1 and CDR2 from the germline V gene are KGHDR and SFDVKD. The CDR3 sequence is CATRGQGSETQYF. The CDR3 bases are TGTGCCACCAGGGGACAGGGGTCCGAGACCCAGTACTTC.

The chain recombines TRBV12-3 or TRBV12-4 with TRBJ1-5; 7 bases fit TRBD1. This CDR3 spans 12 amino acids. V shed 6 bases, J shed 7 bases, and the junction held 3 bases outside the gene matches. DNA of the CDR3: TGTGCCAGCAGCCAGGGGGTACAGCCCCAGCATTTT. The encoded protein is CASSQGVQPQHF.

The chain has TRBV4-1 and TRBJ2-1; TRBD2 aligns across 10 bases. Germline lookup yields CDR1 MGHRA and CDR2 YSYEKL. Trimming took 1 base from V and 9 from J; bases not matched to a gene: 6. The CDR3 consists of 15 residues. CDR3: CASSQVTSGNSEQFF. The CDR3, as DNA: TGCGCCAGCAGCCAAGTAACTAGCGGGAACTCTGAGCAGTTCTTC.